This T cell receptor beta chain was identified during a study of shared clonotypes between healthy human individuals (dated by TCRdb to the early 2020s). Context from the whole study: Two women and a few men aged 18 to 49 years were included in the cohort. For each donor, CD4 naive and CD4 memory were each run on three plates, CD8 naive on two plates, and CD8 memory on one plate. To increase sequencing depth and limit assay-specific biases, different laboratories used diverse techniques to prepare libraries and sequence TCR repertoires. To estimate repertoire size and how much clonotypes are shared between individuals, the study performed deep sequencing of blood TCR repertoires from roughly five healthy adults. Each donor's leukapheresis produced roughly between roughly 0.85 and 9.5 billion PBMCs.

The CDR3 goes from the cysteine to the phenylalanine over 14 residues. The retained sequence is limited to the CDR3, 42 bases, with the frame set at the first base. The germline V gene gives CDR1 as MDHEN and CDR2 as SYDVKM. V gives up 3 bases and J gives up 8 bases, and the segment between their germline ends measures 15 bases. TCR CDR3 regions were amplified from genomic DNA by multiplex PCR using the deep immunoSEQ assay. For each cell subset, the extracted genomic DNA was distributed evenly across all wells of several immunoSEQ 96-well plates, and each plate served as one replicate. For sorted subsets, 150 to 250 ng genomic DNA, equal to 30,000 to 35,000 T cell genomes, was loaded into each replicate PCR. Purified libraries were quantified with a Qubit 3.0 fluorometer, sized on a Bioanalyzer 2100, and re-quantified with the KAPA Library Quantification kit. Every immunoSEQ 96-well plate was sequenced on a separate single-read 150-cycle Illumina NextSeq 550 flow cell. The authors' analysis ran thus. Because only junctional sequences without quality scores were contained in the immunoSEQ output, filtering matching that applied to full-length reads could not be performed. Sequences were annotated with PyIR, a Python wrapper for IgBLAST v1.9, using IMGT germline references to assign V/J genes and CDR3. Reads were filtered out if the reads had weak V/J assignments (E-value above 1e-6), no CDR3, stop codons, out-of-frame junctions, or ambiguous translated residues. V3J clonotypes were defined by identical inferred V gene, J gene, and CDR3 amino acid sequence. To compute the percentage overlap between repertoires, the number of shared unique clonotypes was divided by the size of the smaller repertoire. RTK rarefaction, the Chao1 estimator, and Recon v2.1 estimates of unobserved clonotypes were used to assess repertoire richness. OLGA was used to compute generation probabilities for all TCRbeta clonotypes that the gDNA method yielded from a handful of donors. The source is immuneACCESS, and TCRdb retained only in-frame sequences with V and J called. Part of the clones is not carried over; for the studies checked, unresolved V genes explain less than half of this, and the remainder is unexplained. That table supplies the V and J calls and clone size; D and trimming were determined from the DNA. Present in this sample are about 2.4 million clones, roughly 93% of which were seen just once. The ten largest clones take up approximately 0.36% of the sample.

The donors were healthy, HIV-negative adults with no recently reported acute infections or vaccinations. All donors were Caucasian adults living in Nashville, Tennessee, USA. CD4+ T cells were enriched by magnetic negative selection; naive cells were then positively selected on CD45RA, and the negative fraction formed the memory subset. Blood was obtained by leukapheresis, after which PBMCs were separated by Ficoll-Histopaque density gradient centrifugation and cryopreserved in liquid nitrogen vapor phase. Analytical flow cytometry was used to check the purity and quantity of each magnetically sorted T cell population. From each sorted fraction, genomic DNA was isolated and quantified by UV absorbance on a Nanodrop 2000c. Broader findings and caveats from the paper: Pairwise subsampling led to the expectation that sequencing depth would affect the degree of clonotype sharing among donors. Naive subsets generally had larger estimated clonotype richness than memory subsets did. Sampling was restricted to blood, and TCR repertoires in tissues likely differ from the TCR repertoires found in blood. The small number of donors limited the genetic and exposure-history diversity represented. When several donors were compared, the shared fraction of clonotypes was 5% to 6.5% for naive CD4, about 4% for naive CD8, 2% to 2.5% for memory CD4, and less than 0.5% for memory CD8. Clonotypes shared by all four sorted-subset donors showed higher generation probabilities than non-shared clonotypes. Incomplete sequencing was indicated by rarefaction of sorted-subset datasets, despite the large sequencing depth.

Worth noting for this clone: Its antigen has not been determined. Nothing much larger sits one base from this clone, and base qualities are not available.

Sequenced material: naive CD4+ T cells from PBMCs. What the cell subset or site label conveys for this sample: CD45RA+ positively selected. The receptor comes from a young man in good health. Some clones in this sample may be carry-over from other donors' samples. The chain is encoded by TRBV28 joined to TRBJ2-3; no D gene can be assigned with confidence. The base sequence is TGTGCCAGCAGTTTTGCCCAAGGTCGGGTTACGCAGTATTTT. Its translation is CASSFAQGRVTQYF.